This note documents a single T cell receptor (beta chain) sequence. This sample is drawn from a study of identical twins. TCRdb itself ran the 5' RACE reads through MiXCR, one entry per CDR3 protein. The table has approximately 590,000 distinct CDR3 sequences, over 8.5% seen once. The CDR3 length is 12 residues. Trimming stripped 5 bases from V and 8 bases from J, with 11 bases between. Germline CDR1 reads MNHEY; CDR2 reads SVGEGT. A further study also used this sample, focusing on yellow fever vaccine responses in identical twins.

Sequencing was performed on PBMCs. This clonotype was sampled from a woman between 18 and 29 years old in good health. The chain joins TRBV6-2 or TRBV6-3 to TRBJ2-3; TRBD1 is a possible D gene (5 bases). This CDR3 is CASSVQVSTQYF. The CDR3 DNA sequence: TGTGCCAGCAGTGTACAGGTCTCTACGCAGTATTTT.